The 10 T cell receptor beta chains below were found in one sample sequenced in a study of blood T cells in healthy people across ages (dated by TCRdb to the mid-2010s). Libraries were made using 5' RACE. Sequencing instrument: Illumina HiSeq 2500. A second roughly 7 to 11 cycle PCR used a sample-barcoded 5' primer and a J-beta primer mix. Starting from the raw public reads, TCRdb applied fastp trimming at Q25, assembled clones with MiXCR and retained in-frame beta chains. Entries are consolidated by CDR3 protein sequence, retaining the most common genes and DNA. The sample table shows about 570,000 distinct CDR3 sequences, and 25% to 30% are seen once. The biggest ten clones account for approximately 17% of the sample. The material sequenced was blood. All receptors derive from a woman aged 70 to 79 in good health.

This chain links TRBV11-3 with TRBJ1-2; D call uncertain. The CDR3 is 13 amino acids. Trimming pared 5 bases from V and 4 bases from J, leaving 11 bases between. Looked up from germline, CDR1 is SGHNT and CDR2 is YENEEA. For the CDR3, the DNA is TGTGCCAGCAGCCGTAACGGTCGCTATGGCTACACCTTC. This gives the protein CASSRNGRYGYTF. The variable domain in full, with the rest retrieved from reference TRBV11-3 and TRBJ1-2, is EAGVVQSPRYKIIEKKQPVAFWCNPISGHNTLYWYLQNLGQGPELLIRYENEEAVDDSQLPKDRFSAERLKGVDSTLKIQPAELGDSAVYLCASSRNGRYGYTFGSGTRLTVV.

V usage is TRBV12-3 or TRBV12-4 and J usage is TRBJ1-1; D perhaps matches TRBD1 (5 bases). The length of the CDR3 is 15 residues. V was clipped by 6 bases and J by 2 bases, with 16 bases between them. The CDR3 region is CASRDRDRRNTEAFF. The CDR3 nucleotides read TGTGCCAGCAGGGATAGGGACCGTCGAAACACTGAAGCTTTCTTT.

This chain uses TRBV7-2 with TRBJ2-2; tentative D call: TRBD1 (6 bases). Germline lookup yields CDR1 SGHTA and CDR2 FQGNSA. Trimming pared 6 bases from V and 5 bases from J, leaving 10 bases between. This CDR3 spans 13 amino acids. CDR3 sequence (DNA): TGTGCCAGCAGGGTTCAGGGGACCGGGGAGCTGTTTTTT. Translation gives CASRVQGTGELFF.

V is TRBV28 and J is TRBJ2-5; unclear D gene. Near its end, the DNA agrees better with TRBJ2-1, so the J call may be wrong. CDR1 and CDR2 from the germline V gene are MDHEN and SYDVKM. The CDR3 runs 14 residues. Here the CDR3 DNA reads TGTGCCAGCAGGGAAATAGCTCTCCACAATGAGCAGTTCTTC. As protein: CASREIALHNEQFF.

Only a few counts were recorded for this clonotype. The chain uses TRBV7-9 and TRBJ2-7; D is undetermined. Germline V lookup: CDR1 SEHNR, CDR2 FQNEAQ (reference sequence). V was trimmed by 6 bases and J by 1 base, leaving 13 bases between them. This CDR3 comprises 14 residues. CDR3 DNA sequence: TGTGCCAGCAGTACGACGGTTGGGTCCTACGAGCAGTACTTC. Translation: CASSTTVGSYEQYF.

The rearrangement uses TRBV27 and TRBJ1-6; the match to TRBD1 covers 10 bases. The CDR3 length is 16 residues. V lost 3 bases and J lost 9; bases outside the gene matches: 8. CDR1 and CDR2 from the germline V gene are MNHEY and SMNVEV (reference sequence). CDR3 DNA sequence: TGTGCCAGCAGTTTGGCCGACAGGGGGCTAGGTTCACCCCTCCACTTT. Translated: CASSLADRGLGSPLHF.

The chain links TRBV7-9 to TRBJ1-1; D call uncertain. The ends were cut back, 7 bases at V and 4 bases at J, with 10 bases in the middle. The CDR3 extends over 12 amino acids. The germline CDR1 and CDR2 sequences are SEHNR and FQNEAQ (reference sequence). This chain's CDR3 is CASTTGGTEAFF. The CDR3 nucleotides are TGTGCCAGCACCACGGGTGGCACTGAAGCTTTCTTT.

This clonotype was seen only a few times. V gene TRBV4-3 combines with J gene TRBJ2-3, with a possible D match to TRBD1 (6 bases). CDR3 size: 15 residues. V lost 0 bases, J lost 4 bases, and 11 bases lay in between. In germline, CDR1 is LGHNA, CDR2 YSLEER. CDR3 nucleotide sequence: TGCGCCAGCAGCCAAGAAGGGGGTAGGGCAGATACGCAGTATTTT. Its translation is CASSQEGGRADTQYF.

The chain is built from TRBV29-1 and TRBJ2-6; TRBD1 agrees at 7 bases. Germline loops: CDR1 SQVTM, CDR2 ANQGSEA. J was trimmed by 0 bases and V by 8 bases; bases with no gene match: 10. This CDR3 comprises 16 residues. The CDR3: CSIQGVGDSGANVLTF. The CDR3 DNA sequence: TGCAGCATTCAGGGGGTCGGGGACTCTGGGGCCAACGTCCTGACTTTC.

This rearrangement joins TRBV20-1 to TRBJ2-1; TRBD2 matches 8 bases. The CDR3 runs to 16 residues. J lost 9 bases, V lost 0 bases, and 13 bases had no gene match. In germline, CDR1 is DFQATT, CDR2 SNEGSKA (reference sequence). This CDR3 is CSARDPALAGVGEQFF. The CDR3, as DNA: TGCAGTGCTAGAGACCCAGCCCTAGCGGGCGTTGGTGAGCAGTTCTTC.